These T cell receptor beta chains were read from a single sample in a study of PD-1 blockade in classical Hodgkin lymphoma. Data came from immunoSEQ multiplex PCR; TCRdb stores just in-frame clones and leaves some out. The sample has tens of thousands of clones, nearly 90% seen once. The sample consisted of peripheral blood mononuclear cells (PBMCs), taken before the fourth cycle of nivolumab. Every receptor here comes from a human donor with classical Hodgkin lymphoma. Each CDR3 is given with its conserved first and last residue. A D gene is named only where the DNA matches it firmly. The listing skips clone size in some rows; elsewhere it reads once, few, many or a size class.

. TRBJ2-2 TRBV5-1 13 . CASSLDNTGELFF TGCGCCAGCAGCTTGGATAACACCGGGGAGCTGTTTTTT
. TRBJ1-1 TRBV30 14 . CAWSVKAGWTEAFF TGTGCCTGGAGTGTAAAAGCAGGATGGACTGAAGCTTTCTTT
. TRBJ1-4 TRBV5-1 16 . CASSLAQGPTNEKLFF TGCGCCAGCAGCTTGGCCCAGGGACCAACTAATGAAAAACTGTTTTTT
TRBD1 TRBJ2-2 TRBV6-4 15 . CASKRTGGIIGELFF TGTGCCAGCAAGCGGACAGGGGGCATAATCGGGGAGCTGTTTTTT
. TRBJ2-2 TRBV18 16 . CASSPPRGPNTGELFF TGTGCCAGCTCACCACCCCGGGGGCCCAACACCGGGGAGCTGTTTTTT
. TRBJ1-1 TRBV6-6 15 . CASSYSITGDTEAFF TGTGCCAGCAGTTACTCAATTACCGGGGACACAGAAGCTTTCTTT
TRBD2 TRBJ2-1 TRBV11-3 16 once CASSAELAGGYNEQFF TGTGCCAGCAGCGCCGAACTAGCGGGGGGATACAATGAGCAGTTCTTC
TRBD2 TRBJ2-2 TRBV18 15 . CASSRTSGGDGELFF TGTGCCAGCTCACGGACTAGCGGGGGAGACGGGGAGCTGTTTTTT
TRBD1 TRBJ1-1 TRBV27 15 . CASSLQGDRNTEAFF TGTGCCAGCAGTTTACAGGGGGATAGGAACACTGAAGCTTTCTTT
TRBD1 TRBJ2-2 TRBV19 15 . CASSQTGIYTGELFF TGTGCCAGTAGTCAGACAGGGATCTACACCGGGGAGCTGTTTTTT
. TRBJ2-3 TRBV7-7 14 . CASSLGVSGDTQYF TGTGCCAGCAGCTTAGGGGTTTCGGGGGATACGCAGTATTTT
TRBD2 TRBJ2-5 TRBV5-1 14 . CASSLNGGGETQYF TGCGCCAGCAGCTTGAACGGCGGGGGAGAGACCCAGTACTTC
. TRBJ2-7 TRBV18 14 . CASSPGGEHYEQYF TGTGCCAGCTCACCAGGGGGTGAGCACTACGAGCAGTACTTC
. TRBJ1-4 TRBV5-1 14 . CASSSQGSNEKLFF TGCGCCAGCAGCTCACAGGGAAGTAATGAAAAACTGTTTTTT
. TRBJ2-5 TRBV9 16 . CASSATTGTAYGSQYF TGTGCCAGCAGCGCCACTACCGGGACTGCTTATGGAAGCCAGTACTTC
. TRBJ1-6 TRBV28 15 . CASTPGRIGISPLHF TGTGCCAGCACCCCGGGGAGAATCGGGATTTCACCCCTCCACTTT
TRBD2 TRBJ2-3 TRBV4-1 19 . CASSQLRASGGELTDTQYF TGCGCCAGCAGCCAACTCAGGGCTAGCGGGGGAGAATTAACAGATACGCAGTATTTT
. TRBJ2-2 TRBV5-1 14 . CASSLGGPGGELFF TGCGCCAGCAGCTTGGGAGGTCCGGGTGGGGAGCTGTTTTTT
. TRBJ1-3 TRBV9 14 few CASSVDTSGNTIYF TGTGCCAGCAGCGTAGACACCTCTGGAAACACCATATATTTT
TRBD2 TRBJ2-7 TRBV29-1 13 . CSVGPSGGGEQYF TGCAGCGTTGGCCCTAGCGGGGGTGGGGAGCAGTACTTC
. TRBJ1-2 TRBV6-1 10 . CASSEGGYTF TGTGCCAGCAGTGAAGGGGGCTACACCTTC
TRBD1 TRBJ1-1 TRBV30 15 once CAWSVLGQGSTEAFF TGTGCCTGGAGTGTATTGGGACAGGGATCCACTGAAGCTTTCTTT
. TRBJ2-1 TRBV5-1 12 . CASSELGWEHFF TGCGCCAGCAGTGAACTCGGTTGGGAGCATTTCTTC
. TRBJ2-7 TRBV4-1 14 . CASKVFLSSYEQYF TGCGCCAGCAAAGTGTTTCTGAGCTCCTACGAGCAGTACTTC
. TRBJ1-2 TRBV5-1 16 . CASSLSQTTDGGGYTF TGCGCCAGCAGCTTGTCCCAAACCACTGACGGGGGAGGCTACACCTTC
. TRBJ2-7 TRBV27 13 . CASSLGAGWEQYF TGTGCCAGCAGTTTAGGTGCGGGGTGGGAGCAGTACTTC
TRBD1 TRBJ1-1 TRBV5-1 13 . CASSPGTGTEAFF TGCGCCAGCAGCCCCGGGACAGGGACTGAAGCTTTCTTT
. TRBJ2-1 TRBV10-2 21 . CASSEPIRASSSALSYNEQFF TGCGCCAGCAGTGAGCCGATCCGAGCCTCCAGCTCTGCCCTCTCCTACAATGAGCAGTTCTTC
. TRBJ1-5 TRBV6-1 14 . CASSEGGGYQPQHF TGTGCCAGCAGTGAAGGAGGTGGGTATCAGCCCCAGCATTTT
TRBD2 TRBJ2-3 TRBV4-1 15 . CASSPSSGGRDTQYF TGCGCCAGCAGCCCCAGTAGCGGGGGCCGAGATACGCAGTATTTT
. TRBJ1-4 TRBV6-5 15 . CASSYSIKGNEKLFF TGTGCCAGCAGTTACTCAATAAAGGGGAACGAAAAACTGTTTTTT
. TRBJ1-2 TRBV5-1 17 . CASSQRPERGLWSGYTF TGCGCCAGCAGCCAGAGGCCCGAACGCGGGTTGTGGAGTGGCTACACCTTC
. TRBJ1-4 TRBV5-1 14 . CASSLGQGNEKLFF TGCGCCAGCAGCTTGGGACAAGGCAATGAAAAACTGTTTTTT
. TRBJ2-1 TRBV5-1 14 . CASSLWRGVIEQFF TGCGCCAGCAGCTTATGGAGGGGGGTTATAGAGCAGTTCTTC
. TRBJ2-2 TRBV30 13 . CAWRGRNTGELFF TGTGCCTGGAGAGGAAGGAACACCGGGGAGCTGTTTTTT
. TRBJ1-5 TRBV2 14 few CASSESGRNQPQHF TGTGCCAGCAGTGAATCAGGGAGAAATCAGCCCCAGCATTTT
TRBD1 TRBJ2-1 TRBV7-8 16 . CASTRRQGASYNEQFF TGTGCCAGCACCCGGCGACAGGGGGCCTCCTACAATGAGCAGTTCTTC
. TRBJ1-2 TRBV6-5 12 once CASNREGYGYTF TGTGCCAGCAACAGGGAGGGCTATGGCTACACCTTC
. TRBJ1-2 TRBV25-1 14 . CASSDPRVPYGYTF TGTGCCAGCAGTGACCCGCGGGTGCCCTATGGCTACACCTTC
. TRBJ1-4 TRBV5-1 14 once CASSPAWGNEKLFF TGTGCCAGCAGCCCCGCGTGGGGAAATGAAAAACTGTTTTTT
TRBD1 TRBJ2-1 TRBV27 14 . CASTPGQGHNEQFF TGTGCCAGCACCCCGGGACAGGGTCACAATGAGCAGTTCTTC
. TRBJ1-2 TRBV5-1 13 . CASSLDGTYGYTF TGCGCCAGCAGCTTGGACGGAACCTATGGCTACACCTTC
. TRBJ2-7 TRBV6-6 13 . CASSSTASYEQYF TGTGCCAGCAGTTCGACAGCCTCCTACGAGCAGTACTTC
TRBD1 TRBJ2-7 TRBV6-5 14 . CASSQRTGPYEQYF TGTGCCAGCAGTCAACGGACAGGGCCCTACGAGCAGTACTTC
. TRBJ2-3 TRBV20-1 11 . CSAGPPYTQYF TGCAGTGCTGGGCCGCCGTATACGCAGTATTTT
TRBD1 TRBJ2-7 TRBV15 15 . CATSKRRQGGYEQYF TGTGCCACCAGTAAGCGAAGACAGGGGGGGTACGAGCAGTACTTC
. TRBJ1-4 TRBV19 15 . CASSIAGSVGEKLFF TGTGCCAGTAGTATAGCAGGATCTGTGGGTGAAAAACTGTTTTTT
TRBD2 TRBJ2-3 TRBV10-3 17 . CAISESVEYRTRGTQYF TGTGCCATCAGTGAGTCAGTAGAATATCGGACTAGGGGTACGCAGTATTTT
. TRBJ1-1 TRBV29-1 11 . CSGEQGPEAFF TGCAGCGGTGAACAGGGCCCCGAAGCTTTCTTT
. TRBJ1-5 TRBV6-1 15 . CASSDDRLGRQPQHF TGTGCCAGCAGTGACGACAGACTGGGTAGGCAGCCCCAGCATTTT
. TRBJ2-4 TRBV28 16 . CASRVGTDIAKNIQYF TGTGCCAGCAGAGTTGGGACGGACATAGCCAAAAACATTCAGTACTTC
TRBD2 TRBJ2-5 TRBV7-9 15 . CASSLLAGGGETQYF TGTGCCAGCAGCCTACTAGCGGGGGGCGGAGAGACCCAGTACTTC
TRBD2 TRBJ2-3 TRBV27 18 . CASSFLREDGGVTDTQYF TGTGCCAGCAGTTTCCTCCGGGAGGACGGGGGAGTCACAGATACGCAGTATTTT
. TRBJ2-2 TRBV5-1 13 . CASSPLGTGELFF TGCGCCAGCAGCCCCCTAGGTACCGGGGAGCTGTTTTTT
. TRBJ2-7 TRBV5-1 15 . CASSLQGQNSYEQYF TGCGCCAGCAGCTTGCAGGGGCAGAACTCCTACGAGCAGTACTTC